One sample yielded the 26 T cell receptor beta chains listed below, sequenced in a study of T cell repertoires in cytomegalovirus infection. Using its own MiXCR run on the reads, TCRdb lists one record per CDR3 protein. The table has 110,000 or so distinct CDR3 sequences, under 35% seen once. Their specific antigens are unknown. This sample comprised CD8+ T cells from cultured PBMCs, obtained from culture after CMV antigen stimulation. Receptors originate from a human donor in good health (CMV status not recorded). Some clones in this sample may be carry-over from other donors' samples.

V gene TRBV27 combines with J gene TRBJ2-7, with 10 bases that match TRBD1. Per the germline V gene, CDR1 is MNHEY and CDR2 is SMNVEV (reference sequence). The CDR3 totals 16 residues. The J segment lost 1 base and the V segment lost 0 bases, leaving 3 bases of the junction unmatched. This CDR3 reads CASSLSGQGHSYEQYF. CDR3 coding DNA: TGTGCCAGCAGTTTATCGGGACAGGGGCATTCCTACGAGCAGTACTTC.

The chain links TRBV27 to TRBJ2-3; TRBD1 is a possible D gene (6 bases). The V end was cut by 1 base, the J end by 0 bases, with 11 bases between. Germline values: CDR1 MNHEY, CDR2 SMNVEV (reference sequence). This CDR3 is 16 amino acids long. The CDR3 loop reads CASSLFVDRSTDTQYF. The CDR3 nucleotides are TGTGCCAGCAGTTTATTTGTAGACAGGAGCACAGATACGCAGTATTTT.

This chain links TRBV15 with TRBJ2-1; 14 nucleotides match TRBD2. The CDR3 is made up of 15 amino acids. With V trimmed by 1 base and J by 7 bases, 0 bases remained unmatched. Germline V gene lookup returns CDR1 LNHNV and CDR2 YYDKDF (reference sequence). The CDR3 spells CATSRGTSGGNEQFF. Here the CDR3 DNA reads TGTGCCACCAGCAGAGGGACTAGCGGGGGGAATGAGCAGTTCTTC.

This clonotype was observed a few times. This chain links TRBV6-1 with TRBJ2-5; D possibly matches TRBD1 or TRBD2 (5 bases each). The length of the CDR3 is 13 residues. Germline V gene data show CDR1 as MNHNS and CDR2 as SASEGT. Between the trimmed V and J ends, which lost 6 bases and 5 bases, there was a span of 13 bases. CDR3 DNA: TGTGCCAGCAGAGGACGAGGGGTGGAGACCCAGTACTTC. Translated: CASRGRGVETQYF.

A few counts support this clonotype. The chain joins TRBV6-1 to TRBJ1-2; the match to TRBD1 covers 9 bases. The CDR3 spans 16 residues. J lost 8 bases, V lost 1 base, and 11 bases had no gene match. The V gene's germline CDR1 is MNHNS and CDR2 SASEGT. CDR3 residues: CASSEDRGLWIRGYTF. The DNA of the CDR3 is TGTGCCAGCAGTGAAGACAGGGGGCTGTGGATAAGGGGCTACACCTTC.

This clonotype has only a few counts. In DNA form, the CDR3 reads TGTGCCAGCAGCTTAGTCCCCGGGCAGGGGTTATTCTACGAGCAGTACTTC. Its translation is CASSLVPGQGLFYEQYF. The chain has TRBV7-2 and TRBJ2-7, with a weak D call TRBD1 (6 bases). The CDR3 is 17 amino acids. The V end lost 1 base, the J end lost 3 bases, and 19 bases lay between the germline ends. In germline, CDR1 is SGHTA, CDR2 FQGNSA.

This clonotype has a handful of counts. The chain recombines TRBV7-8 with TRBJ1-3; TRBD1 is a possible D gene (5 bases). This CDR3 spans 16 amino acids. V lost 6 bases and J lost 1, with 16 bases in between. Germline loops: CDR1 SGHVS, CDR2 FQNEAQ. CDR3 nucleotide sequence: TGTGCCAGCAGTAGGTCGGCAGGGCTTTCTGGAAACACCATATATTTT. Its translation is CASSRSAGLSGNTIYF.

CDR3 in amino acids: CASSLSPGSNYGYTF. CDR3 coding DNA: TGTGCCAGCAGCTTGTCCCCAGGGAGTAACTATGGCTACACCTTC. V and J are TRBV5-6 and TRBJ1-2; D is perhaps TRBD1 (5 bases). V was trimmed by 1 base and J by 1 base, leaving 11 bases between them. The germline V gene encodes CDR1 SGHDT and CDR2 YYEEEE. There are 15 residues in the CDR3.

The rearrangement joins TRBV28 to TRBJ2-2, with D possibly called TRBD1 or TRBD2 (6 bases each). In germline, CDR1 is MDHEN, CDR2 SYDVKM. Trimming removed 1 base at V and 4 bases at J, with 10 bases between. The CDR3 has 15 amino acids. CDR3 nucleotides: TGTGCCAGCAGTTTATACGGGGGCGGCACCGGGGAGCTGTTTTTT. Translating gives CASSLYGGGTGELFF.

This clonotype was counted at least ten times. V is TRBV4-2 and J is TRBJ2-1, with unresolved D. V lost 2 bases, J lost 6 bases, and 2 bases lay in between. The CDR3 is 11 amino acids. Germline V gene data show CDR1 as LGHNA and CDR2 as YNFKEQ. CDR3 nucleotide sequence: TGTGCCAGCAGCCAAATCAATGAGCAGTTCTTC. Encoded protein: CASSQINEQFF.

The table lists this clonotype with a few counts. The chain couples TRBV6-2 or TRBV6-3 to TRBJ2-3; the match to TRBD2 covers 13 bases. CDR1 is MNHEY, CDR2 SVGEGT, per germline. The J segment lost 2 bases and the V segment lost 6 bases, leaving 11 bases of the junction unmatched. The CDR3 spans 18 residues. The chain's CDR3 is CASSRTSGGYLTTDTQYF. The CDR3 DNA follows: TGTGCCAGCAGCCGGACTAGCGGGGGTTACCTGACCACAGATACGCAGTATTTT.

The V call is TRBV27, the J call TRBJ1-1, with a possible D match to TRBD1 (6 bases). The CDR3 is made up of 13 amino acids. Germline V gives CDR1 MNHEY, CDR2 SMNVEV (reference sequence). V lost 3 bases, J lost 5 bases, and 10 bases lay in between. For the CDR3, the DNA is TGTGCCAGCAGTTTCGGACAGAGAACTGAAGCTTTCTTT. This translates into CASSFGQRTEAFF.

The chain carries TRBV7-6 and TRBJ2-5; no firm D call. The germline gives CDR1 SGHVS, CDR2 FNYEAQ. Between the trimmed V and J ends, which lost 0 bases and 5 bases, there was a span of 13 bases. This CDR3 contains 15 residues. The CDR3 DNA is TGTGCCAGCAGCTTAGCGCTTGGGCGGTCGGAGACCCAGTACTTC. Encoded protein: CASSLALGRSETQYF.

In its sample, this clonotype was seen a few times. The chain couples TRBV7-8 to TRBJ2-7, with 8 bases matching TRBD1. The CDR3 runs 15 residues. With 5 bases clipped from V and 6 bases from J, the junction kept 12 bases outside the gene matches. CDR1 and CDR2 (germline): SGHVS, FQNEAQ. CDR3 sequence reads: CASSPTGTGLSEQYF. The CDR3 region has the DNA TGTGCCAGCAGCCCTACTGGGACAGGACTCAGCGAGCAGTACTTC.

This clonotype was found a few times. V gene TRBV5-1 combines with J gene TRBJ2-7, with 11 bases aligning to TRBD1. Looked up from germline, CDR1 is SGHRS and CDR2 is YFSETQ. V dropped 4 bases and J dropped 3; count of bases not matched to a gene: 3. The CDR3 consists of 14 residues. The CDR3, as DNA: TGCGCCAGCAGCCCGGGACAGGGGGGCTACGAGCAGTACTTC. Translating it yields CASSPGQGGYEQYF.

This sequence joins TRBV5-1 and TRBJ2-7; D gene unclear. The CDR3 is 14 amino acids. V was cut by 0 bases and J by 2 bases, with 9 bases left in between. CDR1 SGHRS and CDR2 YFSETQ come from the germline V gene. Here the CDR3 reads CASSLAAGTYEQYF. In DNA, the CDR3 is TGCGCCAGCAGCTTGGCGGCAGGAACCTACGAGCAGTACTTC.

This clonotype was seen more than once but under ten times. The genes are TRBV7-8 and TRBJ2-6, with D maybe TRBD1 (6 bases). V lost 4 bases to trimming and J lost 0 bases, with 13 bases between them. CDR3 length: 17 residues. The V gene's germline CDR1 is SGHVS and CDR2 FQNEAQ. CDR3 amino acids: CASSWGTRGSGANVLTF. The CDR3 DNA is TGTGCCAGCAGCTGGGGGACACGCGGCTCTGGGGCCAACGTCCTGACTTTC.

This clonotype was observed at least ten times. The genes are TRBV4-1 and TRBJ2-3; D gene unclear. Germline values: CDR1 MGHRA, CDR2 YSYEKL. Trimming stripped 3 bases from V and 0 bases from J, with 13 bases between. The CDR3 has 16 residues. For the CDR3, the DNA is TGCGCCAGCAGCCATCGGCAGACATCTAGCACAGATACGCAGTATTTT. This codes for CASSHRQTSSTDTQYF.

This clonotype came up a few times. V usage is TRBV7-6 and J usage is TRBJ1-6; no definite D call. The V end was cut by 1 base, the J end by 4 bases, with 8 bases between. CDR3 length: 15 amino acids. Germline V lookup: CDR1 SGHVS, CDR2 FNYEAQ. CDR3 amino acids: CASSLDLGYNSPLHF. In DNA form, the CDR3 reads TGTGCCAGCAGCTTAGATCTGGGGTATAATTCACCCCTCCACTTT. The whole variable domain, remainder taken from reference TRBV7-6 and TRBJ1-6, is GAGVSQSPRYKVTKRGQDVALRCDPISGHVSLYWYRQALGQGPEFLTYFNYEAQQDKSGLPNDRFSAERPEGSISTLTIQRTEQRDSAMYRCASSLDLGYNSPLHFGNGTRLTVT.

The rearrangement uses TRBV6-1 and TRBJ2-2; D may be TRBD1 (6 bases). V lost 4 bases to trimming and J lost 2 bases, with 11 bases between them. This CDR3 region has 15 residues. Looked up from germline, CDR1 is MNHNS and CDR2 is SASEGT. CDR3 protein: CASSARTDNTGELFF. The CDR3 coding sequence is TGTGCCAGCAGTGCCAGGACAGACAACACCGGGGAGCTGTTTTTT.

The sample holds many counts of this clonotype. This rearrangement joins TRBV7-2 to TRBJ1-5; D is undetermined. The V end was cut by 3 bases, the J end by 3 bases, with 9 bases between. The CDR3 is 14 residues long. The V gene's germline CDR1 is SGHTA and CDR2 FQGNSA. The DNA of the CDR3 is TGTGCCAGCAGCTTCGTGGCTTTCAATCAGCCCCAGCATTTT. It is translated as CASSFVAFNQPQHF.

This rearrangement joins TRBV2 to TRBJ2-3; the D gene is possibly TRBD1 (6 bases). Per germline, CDR1 SNHLY and CDR2 FYNNEI. Trimming stripped 5 bases from V and 2 bases from J, with 17 bases between. This CDR3 spans 16 amino acids. The CDR3 region has the DNA TGTGCCAGCAGTTTAGACAGGTTAAGGGCCACAGATACGCAGTATTTT. Translated, it gives CASSLDRLRATDTQYF.

This clonotype came up a few times. This chain uses TRBV11-2 with TRBJ2-3, with 8 bases identical to TRBD1. Germline values: CDR1 SGHAT, CDR2 FQNNGV. V shed 6 bases, J shed 1 base, and the junction held 6 bases outside the gene matches. The CDR3 totals 15 residues. CDR3 residues: CASSRQGIRTDTQYF. The CDR3 DNA follows: TGTGCCAGCAGTCGACAGGGGATCCGCACAGATACGCAGTATTTT.

This clonotype has only a few counts. V usage is TRBV19 and J usage is TRBJ1-5, with a possible D match to TRBD1 (5 bases). This CDR3 region has 16 residues. Germline CDR1 and CDR2: LNHDA and SQIVND (reference sequence). Trimming took 3 bases from V and 0 from J, leaving 12 bases between them. The CDR3 sequence is CASSILQGPSNQPQHF. CDR3 DNA: TGTGCCAGTAGTATCCTCCAGGGACCTAGCAATCAGCCCCAGCATTTT.

This clonotype occurred many times. V usage is TRBV7-2 and J usage is TRBJ1-5, with D possibly matching TRBD1 (6 bases). CDR1 SGHTA and CDR2 FQGNSA come from the germline V gene. The CDR3 runs 13 residues. Trimming shortened V by 5 bases and J by 7 bases, and 12 bases separated the two germline ends. In DNA form, the CDR3 reads TGTGCCAGCAGCACACAGGGCACGCAGCCCCAGCATTTT. As protein: CASSTQGTQPQHF.

The CDR3 reads CASSHPGGGPNEQYF. As DNA, the CDR3 is TGTGCCAGCAGTCACCCTGGCGGGGGGCCCAACGAGCAGTACTTC. This chain joins TRBV6-1 and TRBJ2-7, with 8 bases fitting TRBD2. Trimming at V came to 5 bases and at J to 5 bases, leaving 11 bases not matched to a gene. The CDR3 has 15 residues. Germline V gene data show CDR1 as MNHNS and CDR2 as SASEGT.